This TCR beta chain originates from a study of shared clonotypes between healthy human individuals. Germline values: CDR1 MNHEY, CDR2 SVGAGI. V was cut by 2 bases and J by 3 bases, with 12 bases left in between. The CDR3 loop spans 15 amino acids. Here immunoSEQ multiplex PCR was the method, and the copy in TCRdb shows in-frame clones only, minus some. The sample lists over a million clones, roughly 80% occurring once. The TCR comes from a man aged 18-30 years in good health. Material: memory CD4+ T cells sorted from blood. The subset denotes: CD45RA-negative fraction. V is TRBV6-5 and J is TRBJ2-3; possible D gene TRBD2, 7 bases. CDR3 sequence reads: CASSYRGGATDTQYF. CDR3 coding DNA: TGTGCCAGCAGTTACAGGGGGGGTGCGACAGATACGCAGTATTTT.